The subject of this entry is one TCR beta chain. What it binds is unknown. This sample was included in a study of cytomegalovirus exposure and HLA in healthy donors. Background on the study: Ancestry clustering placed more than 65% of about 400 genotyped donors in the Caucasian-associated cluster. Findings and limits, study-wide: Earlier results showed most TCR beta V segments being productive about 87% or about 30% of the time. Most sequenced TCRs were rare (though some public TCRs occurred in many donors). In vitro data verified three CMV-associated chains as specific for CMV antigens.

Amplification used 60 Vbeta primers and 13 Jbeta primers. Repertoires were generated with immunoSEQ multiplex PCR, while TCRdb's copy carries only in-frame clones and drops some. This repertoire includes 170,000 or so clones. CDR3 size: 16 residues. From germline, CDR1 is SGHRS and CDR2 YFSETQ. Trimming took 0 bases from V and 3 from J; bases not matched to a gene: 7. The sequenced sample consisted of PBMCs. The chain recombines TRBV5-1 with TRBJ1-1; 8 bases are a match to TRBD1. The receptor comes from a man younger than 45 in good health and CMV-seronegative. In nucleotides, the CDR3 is TGCGCCAGCAGCTTGGGGCAGGGGGCCTCTTACACTGAAGCTTTCTTT. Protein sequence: CASSLGQGASYTEAFF.